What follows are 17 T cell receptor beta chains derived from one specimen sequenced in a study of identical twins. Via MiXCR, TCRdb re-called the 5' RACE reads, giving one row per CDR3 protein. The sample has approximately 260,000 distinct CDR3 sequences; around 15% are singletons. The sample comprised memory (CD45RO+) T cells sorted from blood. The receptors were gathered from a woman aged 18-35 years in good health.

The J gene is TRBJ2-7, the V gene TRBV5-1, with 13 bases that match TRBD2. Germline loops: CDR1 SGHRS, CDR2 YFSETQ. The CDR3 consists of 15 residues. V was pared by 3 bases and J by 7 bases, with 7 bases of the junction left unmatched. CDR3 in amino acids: CASSWTSGGGREQYF. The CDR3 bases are TGCGCCAGCAGCTGGACTAGCGGGGGCGGGCGGGAGCAGTACTTC.

Here the CDR3 reads CASSTTRAGELFF. CDR3 DNA: TGTGCCAGCAGCACGACCAGGGCCGGGGAGCTGTTTTTT. This sequence joins TRBV7-6 and TRBJ2-2; a weak D match, TRBD1 (5 bases). Germline V gene sequence: CDR1 SGHVS, CDR2 FNYEAQ. The CDR3 has 13 residues. V gave up 5 bases and J gave up 6 bases, with 10 bases separating them.

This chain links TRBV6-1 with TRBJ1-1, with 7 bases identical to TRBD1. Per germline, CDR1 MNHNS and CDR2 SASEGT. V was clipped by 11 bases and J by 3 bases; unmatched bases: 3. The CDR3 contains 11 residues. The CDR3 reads CASRGDTEAFF. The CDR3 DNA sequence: TGTGCCTCCAGGGGGGACACTGAAGCTTTCTTT.

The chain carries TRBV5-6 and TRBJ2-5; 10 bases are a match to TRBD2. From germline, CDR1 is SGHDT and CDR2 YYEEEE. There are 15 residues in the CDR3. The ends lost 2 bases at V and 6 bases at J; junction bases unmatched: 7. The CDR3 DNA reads TGTGCCAGCAGCTTAGACAGCGGGAGGGCTAAGACCCAGTACTTC. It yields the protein CASSLDSGRAKTQYF. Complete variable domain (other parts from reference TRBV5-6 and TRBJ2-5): DAGVTQSPTHLIKTRGQQVTLRCSPKSGHDTVSWYQQALGQGPQFIFQYYEEEERQRGNFPDRFSGHQFPNYSSELNVNALLLGDSALYLCASSLDSGRAKTQYFGPGTRLLVL.

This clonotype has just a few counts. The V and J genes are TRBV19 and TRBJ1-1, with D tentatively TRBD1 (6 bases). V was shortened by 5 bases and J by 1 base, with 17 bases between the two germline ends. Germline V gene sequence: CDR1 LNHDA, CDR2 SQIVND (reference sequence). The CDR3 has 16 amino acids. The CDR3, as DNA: TGTGCCAGTAGTTCCGGGATTCGAGGGGGGAACACTGAAGCTTTCTTT. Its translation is CASSSGIRGGNTEAFF.

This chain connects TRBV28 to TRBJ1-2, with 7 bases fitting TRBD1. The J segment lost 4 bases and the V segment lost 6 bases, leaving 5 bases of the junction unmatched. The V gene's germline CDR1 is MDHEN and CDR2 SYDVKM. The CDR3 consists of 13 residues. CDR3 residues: CASSDRVIYGYTF. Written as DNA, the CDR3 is TGTGCCAGCAGCGACAGGGTAATCTATGGCTACACCTTC.

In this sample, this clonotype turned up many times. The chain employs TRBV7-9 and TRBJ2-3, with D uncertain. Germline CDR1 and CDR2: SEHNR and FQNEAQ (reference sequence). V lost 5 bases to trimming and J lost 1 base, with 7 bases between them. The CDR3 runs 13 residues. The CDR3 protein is CASSRMGTDTQYF. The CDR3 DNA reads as TGTGCCAGCAGCCGTATGGGCACAGATACGCAGTATTTT.

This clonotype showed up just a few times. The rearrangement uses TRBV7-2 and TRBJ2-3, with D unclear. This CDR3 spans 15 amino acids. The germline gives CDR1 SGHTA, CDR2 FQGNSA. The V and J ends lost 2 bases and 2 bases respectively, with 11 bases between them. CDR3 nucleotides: TGTGCCAGCAGCTTAAGGTGGAGTGTCACAGATACGCAGTATTTT. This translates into CASSLRWSVTDTQYF. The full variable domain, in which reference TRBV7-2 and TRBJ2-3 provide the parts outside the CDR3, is GAGVSQSPSNKVTEKGKDVELRCDPISGHTALYWYRQSLGQGLEFLIYFQGNSAPDKSGLPSDRFSAERTGGSVSTLTIQRTQQEDSAVYLCASSLRWSVTDTQYFGPGTRLTVL.

The CDR3 coding sequence is TGCGCCAGCAGCCAAACGCTCGGGCGGGGACACTCCAATGAGCAGTTCTTC. It specifies CASSQTLGRGHSNEQFF. V gene TRBV4-1 combines with J gene TRBJ2-1; either TRBD1 or TRBD2 may supply D (6 bases each). The V and J ends lost 2 bases and 6 bases respectively, with 20 bases between them. Per germline, CDR1 MGHRA and CDR2 YSYEKL. The CDR3 extends over 17 amino acids.

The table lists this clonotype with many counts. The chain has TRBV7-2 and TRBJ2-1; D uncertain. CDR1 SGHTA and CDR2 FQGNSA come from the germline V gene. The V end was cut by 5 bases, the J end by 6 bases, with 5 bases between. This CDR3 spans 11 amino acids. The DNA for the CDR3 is TGTGCCAGCAGCCCCCGCAATGAGCAGTTCTTC. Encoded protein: CASSPRNEQFF.

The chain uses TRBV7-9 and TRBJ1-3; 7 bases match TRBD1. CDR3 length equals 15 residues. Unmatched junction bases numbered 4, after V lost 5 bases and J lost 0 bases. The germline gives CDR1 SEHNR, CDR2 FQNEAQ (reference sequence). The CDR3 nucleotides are TGTGCCAGCAGCCTGACAGGGTCCTCTGGAAACACCATATATTTT. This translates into CASSLTGSSGNTIYF.

The DNA for the CDR3 is TGTGCCAGCAGTTTACAGGGGGATGGCTACACCTTC. Its translation: CASSLQGDGYTF. This chain links TRBV12-3 or TRBV12-4 with TRBJ1-2; 7 bases map to TRBD1. V gave up 2 bases and J gave up 6 bases; unmatched junction bases: 0. The length of the CDR3 is 12 residues.

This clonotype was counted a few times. This CDR3 reads CASSKGDYRYTDTQYF. The CDR3 nucleotides are TGTGCCAGCAGCAAAGGGGACTACCGATACACAGATACGCAGTATTTT. J is TRBJ2-3 and V is TRBV21-1; the table names TRBD2, a call not compared with the DNA. TRBV21-1 is assigned pseudogene status. This CDR3 contains 16 residues.

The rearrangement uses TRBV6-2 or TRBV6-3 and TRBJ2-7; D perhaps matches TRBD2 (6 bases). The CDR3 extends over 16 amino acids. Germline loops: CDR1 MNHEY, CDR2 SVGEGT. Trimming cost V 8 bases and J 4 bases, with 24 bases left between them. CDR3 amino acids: CASVGSGLARRYEQYF. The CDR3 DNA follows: TGTGCCAGCGTTGGTAGCGGTCTGGCGAGGAGGTACGAGCAGTACTTC.

CDR3 in amino acids: CASSQASGSYNEQFF. CDR3 DNA: TGTGCCAGCAGCCAAGCTAGCGGCTCCTACAATGAGCAGTTCTTC. The J gene is TRBJ2-1, the V gene TRBV3-1; 7 bases are shared with TRBD2. The CDR3 length is 15 residues. J lost 0 bases, V lost 1 base, and 0 bases had no gene match. Per the germline V gene, CDR1 is LGHDT and CDR2 is YNNKEL (reference sequence).

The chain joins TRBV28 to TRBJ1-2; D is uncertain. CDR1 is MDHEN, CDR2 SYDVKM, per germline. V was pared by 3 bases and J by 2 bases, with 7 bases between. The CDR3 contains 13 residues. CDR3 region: CASSFHLNYGYTF. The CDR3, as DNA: TGTGCCAGCAGTTTCCATCTCAACTATGGCTACACCTTC.

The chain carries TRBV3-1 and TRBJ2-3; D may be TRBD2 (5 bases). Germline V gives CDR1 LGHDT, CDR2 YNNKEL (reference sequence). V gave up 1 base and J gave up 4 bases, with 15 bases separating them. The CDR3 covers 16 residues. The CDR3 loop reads CASSQVDLAVADTQYF. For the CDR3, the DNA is TGTGCCAGCAGCCAAGTTGACCTAGCAGTTGCAGATACGCAGTATTTT.